The 18 T cell receptor beta chains presented below share a single source sample, sequenced in a study of cytomegalovirus exposure and HLA in healthy donors. PCR primers comprised 60 Vbeta and 13 Jbeta primers. TCRdb's copy holds only in-frame clones and misses some; the assay was immunoSEQ multiplex PCR. The table includes under 150,000 clones, 81% detected once. The sample was PBMCs. All receptors come from a man between 18 and 35 years old in good health and CMV-seronegative.

CDR3 amino acids: CASGPGQIGEKLFF. The CDR3 DNA is TGTGCCAGCGGACCGGGACAGATAGGAGAAAAACTGTTTTTT. The chain links TRBV10-3 to TRBJ1-4, with 7 bases identical to TRBD1. CDR3 size: 14 residues. With V trimmed by 10 bases and J by 8 bases, 13 bases remained unmatched. Looked up from germline, CDR1 is ENHRY and CDR2 is SYGVKD.

The V and J genes are TRBV7-9 and TRBJ2-7, with 7 bases identical to TRBD2. The ends lost 1 base at V and 5 bases at J; junction bases unmatched: 5. The CDR3 contains 14 residues. Per the germline V gene, CDR1 is SEHNR and CDR2 is FQNEAQ (reference sequence). CDR3 sequence (DNA): TGTGCCAGCAGCTTAGTGCGGGGGTCCCACGAGCAGTACTTC. Its protein is CASSLVRGSHEQYF.

This chain links TRBV10-1 with TRBJ2-2; TRBD1 is a possible D gene (6 bases). CDR1 WNHNN and CDR2 SYGVQD come from the germline V gene (reference sequence). Trimming took 2 bases from V and 0 from J, leaving 10 bases between them. This CDR3 contains 16 residues. The CDR3 reads CASSETGSPNTGELFF. CDR3 coding DNA: TGCGCCAGCAGTGAGACAGGGAGTCCGAACACCGGGGAGCTGTTTTTT.

J is TRBJ2-7 and V is TRBV28; 9 bases line up with TRBD2. Germline values: CDR1 MDHEN, CDR2 SYDVKM. This CDR3 comprises 17 residues. V dropped 4 bases and J dropped 1; count of bases not matched to a gene: 11. This CDR3 is CASSSIRPSGMSYEQYF. For the CDR3, the DNA is TGTGCCAGCAGTTCGATAAGACCTAGCGGGATGTCCTACGAGCAGTACTTC.

This clone occurred once. V is TRBV9 and J is TRBJ2-1; D not resolved. Germline lookup yields CDR1 SGDLS and CDR2 YYNGEE. The CDR3 has 15 amino acids. V was cut by 0 bases and J by 0 bases, with 7 bases left in between. The CDR3 here is CASSVVSGSYNEQFF. In DNA form, the CDR3 reads TGTGCCAGCAGCGTAGTGAGTGGCTCCTACAATGAGCAGTTCTTC.

Here the CDR3 DNA reads TGTGCCAGCAGCCCAAAGGCCACAGGGTCTGTGGACGAGCAGTACTTC. Translating it yields CASSPKATGSVDEQYF. The rearrangement uses TRBV11-3 and TRBJ2-7; tentatively, D is TRBD1 (6 bases). The CDR3 covers 16 residues. V was trimmed by 5 bases and J by 5 bases, leaving 22 bases between them. Germline V gives CDR1 SGHNT, CDR2 YENEEA.

This chain links TRBV13 with TRBJ2-3; 9 nucleotides match TRBD2. The junction had 8 bases not matched to a gene; V was cut back by 1 base and J by 0 bases. This CDR3 contains 18 residues. Germline V gene data show CDR1 as PRHDT and CDR2 as FYEKMQ (reference sequence). The CDR3 coding sequence is TGTGCCAGCAGCTTAGTCTGGGCTAGCGGGGCAAGCACAGATACGCAGTATTTT. It specifies CASSLVWASGASTDTQYF.

The chain has TRBV6-4 and TRBJ1-5; TRBD1 agrees at 10 bases. This CDR3 region has 15 residues. Unmatched junction bases numbered 8, after V lost 5 bases and J lost 7 bases. Germline-derived CDR1 and CDR2 are MRHNA and SNTAGT. The CDR3 is CASSPNPGQGQPQHF. The CDR3 DNA reads TGTGCCAGCAGTCCAAATCCGGGACAGGGGCAGCCCCAGCATTTT.

This clone has just one count. CDR3 protein: CASSPRGGFASYNEQFF. Written as DNA, the CDR3 is TGCGCCAGCAGCCCTAGAGGAGGGTTTGCATCCTACAATGAGCAGTTCTTC. V usage is TRBV4-3 and J usage is TRBJ2-1, with D possibly being TRBD2 (6 bases). CDR3 length: 17 amino acids. V gave up 4 bases and J gave up 1 base, with 17 bases separating them. Looked up from germline, CDR1 is LGHNA and CDR2 is YSLEER.

This clone showed up just once. The rearrangement links TRBV5-5 to TRBJ1-4; D is uncertain. Germline V gives CDR1 SGHKS, CDR2 YYEKEE (reference sequence). This CDR3 is built from 14 residues. V lost 2 bases to trimming and J lost 7 bases, with 12 bases between them. The CDR3 sequence: CASSFGTISEKLFF. The DNA for the CDR3 is TGTGCCAGCAGCTTCGGTACGATTTCTGAAAAACTGTTTTTT.

This clone came up a few times. This sequence joins TRBV4-3 and TRBJ2-7; D might be TRBD1 (6 bases). CDR3 length: 15 amino acids. The germline gives CDR1 LGHNA, CDR2 YSLEER. V was cut by 1 base and J by 7 bases, with 17 bases left in between. The CDR3: CASSQGTERIGEQYF. In DNA, the CDR3 is TGCGCCAGCAGCCAAGGGACAGAGAGGATCGGTGAGCAGTACTTC.

The rearrangement joins TRBV12-5 to TRBJ2-3; maybe TRBD2 (5 bases). This CDR3 contains 15 residues. Between the trimmed V and J ends, which lost 0 bases and 7 bases, there was a span of 14 bases. Germline CDR1 reads LGHNT; CDR2 reads FRNRAP. This CDR3 is CASGLVGGFMNTQYF. In DNA, the CDR3 is TGTGCTAGTGGTTTGGTAGGCGGGTTCATGAATACGCAGTATTTT.

This chain links TRBV19 with TRBJ2-7; 7 bases agree with TRBD1. V lost 9 bases to trimming and J lost 2 bases; unmatched junction nucleotides: 7. Germline V CDR1 and CDR2: LNHDA, SQIVND (reference sequence). The CDR3 runs to 13 residues. CDR3 sequence reads: CARTRDRPYEQYF. The CDR3, as DNA: TGTGCCAGAACCCGGGACAGACCCTACGAGCAGTACTTC. Full variable domain (missing parts from reference TRBV19 and TRBJ2-7): DGGITQSPKYLFRKEGQNVTLSCEQNLNHDAMYWYRQDPGQGLRLIYYSQIVNDFQKGDIAEGYSVSREKKESFPLTVTSAQKNPTAFYLCARTRDRPYEQYFGPGTRLTVT.

This chain connects TRBV5-5 to TRBJ1-4; weak D call: TRBD1 (5 bases). Germline CDR1 and CDR2: SGHKS and YYEKEE (reference sequence). V lost 2 bases and J lost 0, with 8 bases in between. The CDR3 has 15 residues. The CDR3 nucleotides are TGTGCCAGCAGCTTCGAGACAGCAACTAATGAAAAACTGTTTTTT. Protein: CASSFETATNEKLFF.

This chain links TRBV7-8 with TRBJ2-7; maybe TRBD2 (6 bases). There are 16 residues in the CDR3. CDR1 is SGHVS and CDR2 is FQNEAQ in the germline V gene. V was clipped by 6 bases and J by 1 base, with 19 bases between them. Written as DNA, the CDR3 is TGTGCCAGCAGTCCTCAAATCCCGGGACTTTCCTACGAGCAGTACTTC. It codes for CASSPQIPGLSYEQYF.

The V and J genes are TRBV7-8 and TRBJ2-1; 12 nucleotides match TRBD2. Germline CDR1 is SGHVS and CDR2 is FQNEAQ. The CDR3 sequence is 18 residues long. The V segment lost 6 bases and the J segment 4 bases; nucleotides outside the gene matches: 13. The CDR3 loop reads CASSFRGTSGSNYNEQFF. As DNA, the CDR3 is TGTGCCAGCAGTTTTAGGGGGACTAGCGGGTCAAATTACAATGAGCAGTTCTTC.

The V gene is TRBV5-1, the J gene TRBJ1-5, with 7 bases fitting TRBD1. Germline CDR1 is SGHRS and CDR2 is YFSETQ. V shed 4 bases and J 5 bases; nucleotides not matched to a gene: 6. CDR3 length: 14 amino acids. The CDR3 sequence is CASSRRQGDQPQHF. The CDR3 nucleotides are TGCGCCAGCAGCCGGCGACAGGGCGATCAGCCCCAGCATTTT.

The V call is TRBV20-1, the J call TRBJ1-2; no clear D gene. Germline CDR1 is DFQATT and CDR2 is SNEGSKA (reference sequence). V was shortened by 7 bases and J by 5 bases, with 11 bases between the two germline ends. The CDR3 is 11 residues long. For the CDR3, the DNA is TGCAGTGGGCTATGGGAGTATGGCTACACCTTC. Protein product: CSGLWEYGYTF.